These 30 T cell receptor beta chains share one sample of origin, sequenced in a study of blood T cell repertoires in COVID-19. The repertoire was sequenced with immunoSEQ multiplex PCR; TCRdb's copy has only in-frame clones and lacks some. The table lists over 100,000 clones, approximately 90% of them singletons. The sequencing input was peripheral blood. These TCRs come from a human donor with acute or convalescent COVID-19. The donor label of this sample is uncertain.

The CDR3 bases are TGTGCCAGTAGTATAGATGAGCCCCATCGTGGCTACACCTTC. Protein sequence: CASSIDEPHRGYTF. The chain uses TRBV19 and TRBJ1-2; D call uncertain. Trimming removed 0 bases at V and 7 bases at J, with 12 bases between. CDR1 and CDR2 from the germline V gene are LNHDA and SQIVND (reference sequence). CDR3 length: 14 residues.

The CDR3 region is CASSHLKTGVSTDTQYF. The CDR3 DNA follows: TGCGCCAGCAGCCACCTTAAAACGGGGGTTAGCACAGATACGCAGTATTTT. The chain employs TRBV4-1 and TRBJ2-3, with D tentatively TRBD2 (6 bases). The germline V and J ends were trimmed by 3 bases and 0 bases, with 16 bases remaining between them. The germline V gene encodes CDR1 MGHRA and CDR2 YSYEKL. This CDR3 region has 17 residues.

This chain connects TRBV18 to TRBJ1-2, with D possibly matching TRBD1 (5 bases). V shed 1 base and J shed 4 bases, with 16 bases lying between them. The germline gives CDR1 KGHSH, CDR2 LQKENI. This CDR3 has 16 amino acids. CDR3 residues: CASSPRGEGRAYGYTF. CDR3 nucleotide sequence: TGTGCCAGCTCACCACGAGGTGAGGGGAGGGCCTATGGCTACACCTTC.

CDR3 sequence: CASSLVGGDSRGYTF. CDR3 DNA: TGTGCCAGCAGTTTAGTCGGCGGGGACAGTAGGGGCTACACCTTC. V usage is TRBV27 and J usage is TRBJ1-2, with 7 bases matching TRBD1. Per the germline V gene, CDR1 is MNHEY and CDR2 is SMNVEV (reference sequence). CDR3 length: 15 amino acids. V gave up 2 bases and J gave up 8 bases; unmatched junction bases: 11.

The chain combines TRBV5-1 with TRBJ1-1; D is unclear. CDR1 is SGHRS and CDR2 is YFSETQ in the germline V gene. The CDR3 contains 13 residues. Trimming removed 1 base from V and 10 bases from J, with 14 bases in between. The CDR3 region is CASSLQERTGAFF. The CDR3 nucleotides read TGCGCCAGCAGCTTGCAAGAACGAACGGGAGCTTTCTTT.

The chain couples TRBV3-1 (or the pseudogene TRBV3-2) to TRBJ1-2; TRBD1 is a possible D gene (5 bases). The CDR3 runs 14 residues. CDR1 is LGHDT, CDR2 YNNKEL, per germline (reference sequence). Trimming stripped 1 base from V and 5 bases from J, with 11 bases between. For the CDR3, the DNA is TGTGCCAGCAGCCAAGGGGCCAGGGAATATGGCTACACCTTC. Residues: CASSQGAREYGYTF.

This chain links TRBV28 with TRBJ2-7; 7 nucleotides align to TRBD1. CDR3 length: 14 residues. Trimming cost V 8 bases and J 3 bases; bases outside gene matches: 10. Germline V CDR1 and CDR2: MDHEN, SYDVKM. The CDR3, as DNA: TGTGCCAGCTGCGCAACCGGGACAGTCTACGAGCAGTACTTC. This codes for CASCATGTVYEQYF.

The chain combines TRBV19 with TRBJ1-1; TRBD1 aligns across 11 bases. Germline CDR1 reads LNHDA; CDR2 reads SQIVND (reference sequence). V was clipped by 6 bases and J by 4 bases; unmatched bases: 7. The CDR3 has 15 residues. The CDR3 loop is CASRPGQGVSTEAFF. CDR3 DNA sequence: TGTGCCAGTAGACCGGGACAGGGGGTGTCCACTGAAGCTTTCTTT.

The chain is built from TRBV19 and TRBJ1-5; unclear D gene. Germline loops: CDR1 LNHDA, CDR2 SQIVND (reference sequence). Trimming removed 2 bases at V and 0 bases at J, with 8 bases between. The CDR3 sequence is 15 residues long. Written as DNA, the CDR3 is TGTGCCAGTAGTATAAGCGGCGGTAGCAATCAGCCCCAGCATTTT. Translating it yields CASSISGGSNQPQHF.

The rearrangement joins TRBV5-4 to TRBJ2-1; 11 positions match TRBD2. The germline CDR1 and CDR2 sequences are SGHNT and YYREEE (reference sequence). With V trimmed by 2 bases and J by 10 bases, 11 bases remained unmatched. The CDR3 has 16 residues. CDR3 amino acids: CASSLWRTSGRIEQFF. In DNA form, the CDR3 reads TGTGCCAGCAGCTTATGGAGAACTAGCGGGAGAATCGAGCAGTTCTTC.

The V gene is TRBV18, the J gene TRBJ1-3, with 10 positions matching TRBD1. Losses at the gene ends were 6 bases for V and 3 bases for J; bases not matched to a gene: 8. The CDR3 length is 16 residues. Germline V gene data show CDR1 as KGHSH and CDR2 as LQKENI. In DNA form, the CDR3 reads TGTGCCAGCTCCCGCCGGGACAGGGGACTTGGAAACACCATATATTTT. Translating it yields CASSRRDRGLGNTIYF.

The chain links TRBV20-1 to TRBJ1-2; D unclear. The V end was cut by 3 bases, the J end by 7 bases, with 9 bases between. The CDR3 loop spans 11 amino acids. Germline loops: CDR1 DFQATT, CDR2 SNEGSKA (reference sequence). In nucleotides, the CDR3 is TGCAGTGCTAGCTCCCGGGGTGGCTACACCTTC. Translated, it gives CSASSRGGYTF.

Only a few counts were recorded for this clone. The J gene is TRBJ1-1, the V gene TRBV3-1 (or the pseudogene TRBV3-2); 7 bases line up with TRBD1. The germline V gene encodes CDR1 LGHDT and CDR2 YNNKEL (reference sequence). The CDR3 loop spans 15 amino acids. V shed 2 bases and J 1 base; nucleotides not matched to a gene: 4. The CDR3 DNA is TGTGCCAGCAGCCAAACCGGGACAGAGAACACTGAAGCTTTCTTT. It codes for CASSQTGTENTEAFF.

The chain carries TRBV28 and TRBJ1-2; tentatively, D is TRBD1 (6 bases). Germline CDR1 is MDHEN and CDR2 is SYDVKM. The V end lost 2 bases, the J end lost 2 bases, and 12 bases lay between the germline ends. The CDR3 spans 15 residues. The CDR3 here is CASSLGGAGNYGYTF. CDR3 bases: TGTGCCAGCAGTTTAGGGGGGGCCGGGAACTATGGCTACACCTTC.

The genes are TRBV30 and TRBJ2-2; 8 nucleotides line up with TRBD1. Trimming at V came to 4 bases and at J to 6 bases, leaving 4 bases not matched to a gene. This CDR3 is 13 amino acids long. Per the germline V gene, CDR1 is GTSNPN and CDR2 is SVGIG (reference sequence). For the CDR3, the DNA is TGTGCCTGGAACAGGGGGTGGGCCGGGGAGCTGTTTTTT. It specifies CAWNRGWAGELFF.

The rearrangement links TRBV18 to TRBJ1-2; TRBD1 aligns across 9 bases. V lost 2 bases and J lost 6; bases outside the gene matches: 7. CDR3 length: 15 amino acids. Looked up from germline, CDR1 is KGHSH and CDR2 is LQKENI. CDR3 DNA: TGTGCCAGCTCACCAAACCGGGACAGGGCGAATGGCTACACCTTC. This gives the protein CASSPNRDRANGYTF.

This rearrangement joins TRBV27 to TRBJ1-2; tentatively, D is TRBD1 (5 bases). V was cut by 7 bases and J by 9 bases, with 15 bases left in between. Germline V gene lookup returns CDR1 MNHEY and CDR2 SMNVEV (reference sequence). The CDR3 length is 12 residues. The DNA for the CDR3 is TGTGCCAGCACCACCGGCCAGGGTCGCTACACCTTC. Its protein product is CASTTGQGRYTF.

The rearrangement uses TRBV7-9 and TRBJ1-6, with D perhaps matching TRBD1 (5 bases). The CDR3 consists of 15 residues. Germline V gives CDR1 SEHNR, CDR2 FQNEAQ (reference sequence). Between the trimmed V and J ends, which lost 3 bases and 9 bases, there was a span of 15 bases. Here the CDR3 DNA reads TGTGCCAGCAGCTTCGATGGGGGAGGGAGTTCACCCCTCCACTTT. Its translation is CASSFDGGGSSPLHF.

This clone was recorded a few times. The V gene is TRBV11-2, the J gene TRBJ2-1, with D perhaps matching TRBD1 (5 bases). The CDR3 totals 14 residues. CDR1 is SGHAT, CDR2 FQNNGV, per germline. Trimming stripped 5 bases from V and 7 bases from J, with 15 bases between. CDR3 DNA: TGTGCCAGCAGCCCCAGGTCAGGGTTGAATGAGCAGTTCTTC. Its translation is CASSPRSGLNEQFF.

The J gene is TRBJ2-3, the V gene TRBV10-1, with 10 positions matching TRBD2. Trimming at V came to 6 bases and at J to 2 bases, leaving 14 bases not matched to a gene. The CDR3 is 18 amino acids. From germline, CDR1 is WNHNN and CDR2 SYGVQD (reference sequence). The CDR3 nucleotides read TGCGCCAGCAGCCCCCAGGTCGGTACTAGCGGGACCACAGATACGCAGTATTTT. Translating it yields CASSPQVGTSGTTDTQYF.

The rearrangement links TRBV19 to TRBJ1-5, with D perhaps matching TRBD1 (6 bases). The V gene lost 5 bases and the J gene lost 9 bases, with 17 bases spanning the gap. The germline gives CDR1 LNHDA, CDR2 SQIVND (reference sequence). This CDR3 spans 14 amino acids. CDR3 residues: CASSPIRGSGPQHF. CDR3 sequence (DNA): TGTGCCAGTAGTCCTATCAGGGGAAGCGGGCCCCAGCATTTT.

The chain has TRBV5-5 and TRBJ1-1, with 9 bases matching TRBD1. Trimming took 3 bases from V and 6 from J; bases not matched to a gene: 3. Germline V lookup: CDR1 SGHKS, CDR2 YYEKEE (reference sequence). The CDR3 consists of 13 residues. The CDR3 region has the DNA TGTGCCAGCAGCTCGGACAGGGGTCCTGAAGCTTTCTTT. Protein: CASSSDRGPEAFF.

This CDR3 reads CASSSRAGKYQETQYF. In nucleotides, the CDR3 is TGTGCCAGCAGCTCGCGAGCGGGAAAGTACCAAGAGACCCAGTACTTC. This sequence joins TRBV7-9 and TRBJ2-5, with 7 nucleotides matching TRBD2. The CDR3 is 16 amino acids. J was trimmed by 0 bases and V by 4 bases; bases with no gene match: 8. The germline V gene encodes CDR1 SEHNR and CDR2 FQNEAQ (reference sequence).

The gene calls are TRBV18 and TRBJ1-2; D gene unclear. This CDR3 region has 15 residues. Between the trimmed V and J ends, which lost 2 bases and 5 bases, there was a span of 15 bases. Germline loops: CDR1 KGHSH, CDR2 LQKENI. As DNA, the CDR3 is TGTGCCAGCTCACCATTAGCCGAGACCGAGTATGGCTACACCTTC. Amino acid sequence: CASSPLAETEYGYTF.

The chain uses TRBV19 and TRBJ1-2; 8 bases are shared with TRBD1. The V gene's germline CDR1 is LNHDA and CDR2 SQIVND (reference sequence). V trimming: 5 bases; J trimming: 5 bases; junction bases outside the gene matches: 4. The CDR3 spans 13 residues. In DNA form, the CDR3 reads TGTGCCAGTAGTTCGACAGGGGTTTATGGCTACACCTTC. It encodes CASSSTGVYGYTF. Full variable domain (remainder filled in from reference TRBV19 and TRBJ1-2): DGGITQSPKYLFRKEGQNVTLSCEQNLNHDAMYWYRQDPGQGLRLIYYSQIVNDFQKGDIAEGYSVSREKKESFPLTVTSAQKNPTAFYLCASSSTGVYGYTFGSGTRLTVV.

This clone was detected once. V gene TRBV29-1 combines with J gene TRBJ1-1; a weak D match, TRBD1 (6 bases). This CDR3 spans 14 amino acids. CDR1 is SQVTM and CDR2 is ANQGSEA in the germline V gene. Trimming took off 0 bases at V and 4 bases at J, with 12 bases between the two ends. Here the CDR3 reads CSVEDPQGSTEAFF. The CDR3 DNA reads TGCAGCGTTGAAGATCCGCAGGGGAGCACTGAAGCTTTCTTT.

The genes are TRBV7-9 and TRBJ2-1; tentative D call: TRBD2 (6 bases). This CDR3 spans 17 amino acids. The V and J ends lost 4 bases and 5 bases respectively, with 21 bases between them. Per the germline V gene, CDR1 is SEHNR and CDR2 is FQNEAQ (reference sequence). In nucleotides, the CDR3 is TGTGCCAGCAGCTCGCCCTTCTTGGGGGGAGCCGACAATGAGCAGTTCTTC. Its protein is CASSSPFLGGADNEQFF.

CDR3 in DNA: TGTGCCAGCAGCACGCCGGACAGGGGGGACTACGAGCAGTACTTC. It yields the protein CASSTPDRGDYEQYF. V gene TRBV7-9 combines with J gene TRBJ2-7, with 10 bases that match TRBD1. J was trimmed by 3 bases and V by 5 bases; bases with no gene match: 7. The CDR3 covers 15 residues. Germline loops: CDR1 SEHNR, CDR2 FQNEAQ (reference sequence).

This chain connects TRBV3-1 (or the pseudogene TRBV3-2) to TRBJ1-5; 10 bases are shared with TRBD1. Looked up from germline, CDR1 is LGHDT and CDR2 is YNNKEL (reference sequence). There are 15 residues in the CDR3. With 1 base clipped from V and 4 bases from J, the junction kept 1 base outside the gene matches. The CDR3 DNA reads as TGTGCCAGCAGCCAAGGGGGACAGGGGAATCAGCCCCAGCATTTT. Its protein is CASSQGGQGNQPQHF.

The CDR3 loop is CASSFGGRPGELFF. As DNA, the CDR3 is TGTGCCAGCAGCTTCGGGGGGCGCCCCGGGGAGCTGTTTTTT. This chain joins TRBV7-9 and TRBJ2-2; D may be TRBD2 (7 bases). The ends were cut back, 3 bases at V and 6 bases at J, with 11 bases in the middle. Per the germline V gene, CDR1 is SEHNR and CDR2 is FQNEAQ (reference sequence). CDR3 length equals 14 residues.